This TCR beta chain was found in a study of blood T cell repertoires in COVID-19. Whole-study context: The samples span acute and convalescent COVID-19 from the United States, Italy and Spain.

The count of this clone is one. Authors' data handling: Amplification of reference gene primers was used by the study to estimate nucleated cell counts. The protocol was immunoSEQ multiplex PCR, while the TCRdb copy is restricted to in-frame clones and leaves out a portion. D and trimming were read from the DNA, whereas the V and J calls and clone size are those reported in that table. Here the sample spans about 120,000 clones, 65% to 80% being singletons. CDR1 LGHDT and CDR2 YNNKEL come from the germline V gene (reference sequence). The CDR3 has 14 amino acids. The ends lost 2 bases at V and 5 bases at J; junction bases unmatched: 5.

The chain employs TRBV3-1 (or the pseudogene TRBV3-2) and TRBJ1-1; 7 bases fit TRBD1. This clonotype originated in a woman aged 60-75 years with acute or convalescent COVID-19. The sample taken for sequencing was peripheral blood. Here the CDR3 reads CASSQTMGQTEAFF. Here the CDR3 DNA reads TGTGCCAGCAGCCAAACCATGGGACAGACTGAAGCTTTCTTT.